Shown below are 27 T cell receptor beta chains from a single sample sequenced in a study of CD8 T cells in ankylosing spondylitis. TCRdb reprocessed the 5' RACE reads via MiXCR and lists one record per CDR3 protein. The sample holds about 120,000 distinct CDR3 sequences; roughly an eighth are singletons and the top ten take approximately 3.1%. Sequencing was performed on blood, either unsorted or a sorted T cell fraction (not recorded which). These receptors were obtained from a female donor with ankylosing spondylitis or in good health (not recorded which).

This clonotype was seen at least ten times. The chain has TRBV5-1 and TRBJ2-3; D is perhaps TRBD1 or TRBD2 (6 bases each). With 9 bases removed from V and 6 bases from J, the gap between germline ends came to 14 bases. There are 12 residues in the CDR3. The germline CDR1 and CDR2 sequences are SGHRS and YFSETQ. The CDR3 bases are TGCGCCACCTTTCGGGGGCGGGATACGCAGTATTTT. This translates into CATFRGRDTQYF.

The CDR3 loop reads CASSPRSQGQNSPLHF. CDR3 nucleotide sequence: TGTGCCAGCAGCCCCAGATCACAAGGCCAAAATTCACCCCTCCACTTT. This sequence joins TRBV7-9 and TRBJ1-6, with no clear D. The V gene lost 5 bases and the J gene lost 7 bases, with 18 bases spanning the gap. This CDR3 has 16 amino acids. Germline values: CDR1 SEHNR, CDR2 FQNEAQ (reference sequence).

V is TRBV18 and J is TRBJ1-4, with 8 bases that match TRBD1. V lost 6 bases, J lost 5 bases, and 5 bases stayed unmatched. Germline CDR1 is KGHSH and CDR2 is LQKENI. The CDR3 is 14 amino acids. CDR3 in DNA: TGTGCCAGCTCCCTGGACAGGGACAATGAAAAACTGTTTTTT. Amino acids: CASSLDRDNEKLFF.

In this sample, this clonotype turned up many times. The chain joins TRBV5-1 to TRBJ2-7, with D hard to call. Trimming stripped 4 bases from V and 2 bases from J, with 10 bases between. The germline gives CDR1 SGHRS, CDR2 YFSETQ. This CDR3 is built from 13 residues. The CDR3 sequence is CASSPGLTYEQYF. In nucleotides, the CDR3 is TGCGCCAGCAGCCCTGGTTTAACCTACGAGCAGTACTTC.

This clonotype came up many times. The V call is TRBV20-1, the J call TRBJ1-1; 8 bases match TRBD1. CDR3 size: 13 residues. The junction had 12 bases not matched to a gene; V was cut back by 5 bases and J by 10 bases. The germline V gene has CDR1 DFQATT and CDR2 SNEGSKA (reference sequence). The CDR3 reads CSARGGQAVRAFF. CDR3 coding DNA: TGCAGTGCTCGAGGGGGACAGGCGGTAAGAGCTTTCTTT.

The V and J genes are TRBV5-1 and TRBJ2-2, with D uncertain. The germline V gene has CDR1 SGHRS and CDR2 YFSETQ. V lost 2 bases to trimming and J lost 3 bases, with 5 bases between them. The CDR3 has 13 residues. The CDR3 region has the DNA TGCGCCAGCAGCTTAGTGCACACCGGGGAGCTGTTTTTT. Amino acid sequence: CASSLVHTGELFF.

CDR3 sequence (DNA): TGTGCCAGCAGCTTAGTTTTAACAGGGCCCTACAATGAGCAGTTCTTC. It yields the protein CASSLVLTGPYNEQFF. V is TRBV7-9 and J is TRBJ2-1, with D perhaps TRBD1 (6 bases). From germline, CDR1 is SEHNR and CDR2 FQNEAQ (reference sequence). Trimming removed 1 base at V and 2 bases at J, with 12 bases between. CDR3 length equals 16 residues.

The rearrangement uses TRBV19 and TRBJ2-2, with D maybe TRBD1 (7 bases). Trimming cost V 6 bases and J 7 bases, with 15 bases left between them. CDR1 is LNHDA and CDR2 is SQIVND in the germline V gene (reference sequence). This CDR3 region has 14 residues. In nucleotides, the CDR3 is TGTGCCAGTAGCCTGGAGGGGGCTAGCGGGGAGCTGTTTTTT. Its translation: CASSLEGASGELFF.

There are many counts of this clonotype. The chain has TRBV19 and TRBJ2-6; 9 bases line up with TRBD1. The length of the CDR3 is 17 residues. From germline, CDR1 is LNHDA and CDR2 SQIVND (reference sequence). With V trimmed by 6 bases and J by 0 bases, 6 bases remained unmatched. The CDR3 DNA sequence: TGTGCCAGTAGGACCGGGACAGGGAGCTCTGGGGCCAACGTCCTGACTTTC. Residues: CASRTGTGSSGANVLTF.

This clonotype was counted a few times. The V call is TRBV10-3, the J call TRBJ1-2; 8 positions match TRBD1. Germline V gives CDR1 ENHRY, CDR2 SYGVKD. The J segment lost 8 bases and the V segment lost 2 bases, leaving 4 bases of the junction unmatched. This CDR3 has 13 residues. CDR3 bases: TGTGCCATCAGTGAGCAGGGGGCGCCCGGCTACACCTTC. Protein product: CAISEQGAPGYTF.

This clonotype was seen repeatedly, ten times or more. Possible read error: a much larger clone is one base away. The rearrangement joins TRBV6-1 to TRBJ2-6; TRBD1 is a possible D gene (5 bases). This CDR3 has 16 amino acids. Germline V CDR1 and CDR2: MNHNS, SASEGT. The DNA for the CDR3 is TGTGCCAGCAGTCTCAACATCAAAGCTGGGGCCAACGGCCTGACTTTC. As protein: CASSLNIKAGANGLTF.

The genes are TRBV7-8 and TRBJ2-5; D perhaps matches TRBD2 (6 bases). The CDR3 is 16 amino acids. Germline V gene sequence: CDR1 SGHVS, CDR2 FQNEAQ. Deletions cut 1 base from V and 5 bases from J, with 17 bases between. The CDR3 reads CASSLGPWVAEETQYF. The CDR3 DNA is TGTGCCAGCAGCTTAGGGCCGTGGGTAGCGGAGGAGACCCAGTACTTC.

Comment on this clonotype: A junction end diverges from the germline sequence, so it may reflect a read error. The chain employs TRBV20-1 and TRBJ2-1, with 10 positions matching TRBD2. The germline V gene encodes CDR1 DFQATT and CDR2 SNEGSKA (reference sequence). This CDR3 has 17 residues. The CDR3 region has the DNA TGCTGTGCTAGAGATCTGGCTAGCGGGAGCCTATACAATGAGCAGTTCTTC. Its translation: CCARDLASGSLYNEQFF.

This clonotype was detected ten times or more. The rearrangement joins TRBV29-1 to TRBJ1-2; D gene uncertain. This CDR3 spans 9 amino acids. CDR1 is SQVTM and CDR2 is ANQGSEA in the germline V gene. V was pared by 2 bases and J by 7 bases, with 2 bases between. CDR3 amino acids: CSVELGYTF. In nucleotides, the CDR3 is TGCAGCGTTGAACTTGGCTACACCTTC.

In the case of this clonotype: One base away lies a much larger clone, so this may be a sequencing read error. The chain recombines TRBV3-1 with TRBJ1-2, with 8 bases lining up with TRBD1. Germline V gives CDR1 LGHDT, CDR2 YNNKEL (reference sequence). The CDR3 is 12 amino acids. CDR3 sequence (DNA): TGTGCCAGCAGCCAAGATAGGCAGGGGGCCCGCTTC. It codes for CASSQDRQGARF.

This clonotype was counted many times. This chain connects TRBV20-1 to TRBJ2-1; the D gene is possibly TRBD2 (5 bases). The CDR3 totals 14 residues. V lost 3 bases and J 2 bases, leaving 11 bases between the germline ends. The germline V gene encodes CDR1 DFQATT and CDR2 SNEGSKA (reference sequence). The CDR3 sequence: CSASFLATYNEQFF. CDR3 nucleotide sequence: TGCAGTGCTAGTTTCCTAGCCACCTACAATGAGCAGTTCTTC.

V gene TRBV7-3 combines with J gene TRBJ2-2; 9 positions agree with TRBD2. The CDR3 is made up of 16 amino acids. V was clipped by 6 bases and J by 7 bases; unmatched bases: 12. Germline CDR1 reads SGHTA; CDR2 reads FQGTGA. The CDR3 sequence is CASSFSGGPIGGELFF. Here the CDR3 DNA reads TGTGCCAGCAGTTTTAGCGGGGGCCCAATTGGCGGGGAGCTGTTTTTT.

In this sample, this clonotype turned up many times. The J gene is TRBJ2-7, the V gene TRBV12-3 or TRBV12-4; D gene ambiguous. The CDR3 runs 15 residues. V was shortened by 7 bases and J by 7 bases, with 23 bases between the two germline ends. The CDR3 region is CASTPSNPGGNEQYF. The CDR3, as DNA: TGTGCCAGCACCCCATCCAATCCCGGTGGTAATGAGCAGTACTTC.

Many counts were recorded for this clonotype. This chain uses TRBV29-1 with TRBJ2-1; 8 positions agree with TRBD2. V trimming: 6 bases; J trimming: 2 bases; junction bases outside the gene matches: 6. Per the germline V gene, CDR1 is SQVTM and CDR2 is ANQGSEA. CDR3 length: 14 amino acids. CDR3 sequence: CSVAAGVTYNEQFF. In nucleotides, the CDR3 is TGCAGCGTGGCAGCGGGAGTCACCTACAATGAGCAGTTCTTC.

This clonotype occurred many times. The gene calls are TRBV6-1 and TRBJ2-1; a possible D gene is TRBD1 (6 bases). Germline assignment: CDR1 MNHNS and CDR2 SASEGT. Trimming cost V 2 bases and J 3 bases, with 14 bases left between them. The CDR3 is 16 amino acids. CDR3 bases: TGTGCCAGCAGTGAACTGGTGGGGGCCATCTACAATGAGCAGTTCTTC. Translating gives CASSELVGAIYNEQFF.

The rearrangement joins TRBV12-3 or TRBV12-4 to TRBJ2-1; 7 bases are a match to TRBD2. The CDR3 consists of 12 residues. J was trimmed by 9 bases and V by 5 bases; bases with no gene match: 4. DNA for the CDR3: TGTGCCAGCAGTAGGTGGGAGGGTGAGCAGTTCTTC. Amino acid sequence: CASSRWEGEQFF.

This chain connects TRBV5-1 to TRBJ1-1; no clear D. This CDR3 has 13 amino acids. Trimming took 0 bases from V and 3 from J, leaving 6 bases between them. CDR1 and CDR2 from the germline V gene are SGHRS and YFSETQ. The DNA of the CDR3 is TGCGCCAGCAGCTTGGACGCGTACACTGAAGCTTTCTTT. It codes for CASSLDAYTEAFF. The whole variable domain, filled in from reference TRBV5-1 and TRBJ1-1, reads KAGVTQTPRYLIKTRGQQVTLSCSPISGHRSVSWYQQTPGQGLQFLFEYFSETQRNKGNFPGRFSGRQFSNSRSEMNVSTLELGDSALYLCASSLDAYTEAFFGQGTRLTVV.

This clonotype has a count of ten or more. The J gene is TRBJ2-7, the V gene TRBV27; 11 bases align to TRBD2. Germline CDR1 and CDR2: MNHEY and SMNVEV (reference sequence). V lost 2 bases to trimming and J lost 0 bases; unmatched junction nucleotides: 9. This CDR3 has 18 amino acids. The CDR3 sequence is CASSLLGTSGLPSYEQYF. CDR3 nucleotides: TGTGCCAGCAGTTTACTCGGGACTAGCGGCCTGCCCTCCTACGAGCAGTACTTC.

V usage is TRBV7-6 and J usage is TRBJ2-5; tentative D call: TRBD1 (5 bases). Germline CDR1 and CDR2: SGHVS and FNYEAQ. Trimming left V 2 bases short and J 5 bases short, with 12 bases between. This CDR3 is built from 14 residues. CDR3 in amino acids: CASSLRRGEETQYF. The DNA of the CDR3 is TGTGCCAGCAGCTTAAGAAGGGGCGAGGAGACCCAGTACTTC.

This clonotype was seen a handful of times. The rearrangement uses TRBV7-9 and TRBJ1-6, with unresolved D. Trimming shortened V by 5 bases and J by 6 bases, and 20 bases separated the two germline ends. CDR1 and CDR2 (germline): SEHNR, FQNEAQ (reference sequence). This CDR3 contains 17 residues. CDR3 loop: CASSRPPGEKVNSPLHF. DNA for the CDR3: TGTGCCAGCAGCCGGCCCCCCGGGGAAAAGGTTAATTCACCCCTCCACTTT.

This clonotype was picked up many times. The chain combines TRBV20-1 with TRBJ1-2; possible D gene TRBD1, 6 bases. The V gene's germline CDR1 is DFQATT and CDR2 SNEGSKA (reference sequence). Trimming shortened V by 3 bases and J by 4 bases, and 15 bases separated the two germline ends. The CDR3 is made up of 14 amino acids. The CDR3 region is CSARFQGSTYGYTF. CDR3 sequence (DNA): TGCAGTGCTAGGTTCCAGGGGAGCACCTATGGCTACACCTTC.

The genes are TRBV5-1 and TRBJ1-6; 8 positions match TRBD1. Germline assignment: CDR1 SGHRS and CDR2 YFSETQ. The trim removed 4 bases at V and 8 bases at J, leaving 5 bases unmatched. The CDR3 runs 14 residues. CDR3 sequence (DNA): TGCGCCAGCAGCACGACAGGGGTGGATTCACCCCTCCACTTT. Translating it yields CASSTTGVDSPLHF.